Listed below are T cell receptor beta chains from one sample, sequenced in a study of T cells after yellow fever vaccination. TCRdb processed the 5' RACE reads anew with MiXCR; each CDR3 protein has one entry. The table has a few hundred thousand distinct CDR3 sequences, roughly 4.8% seen once. Sequencing used CD4+ T cells sorted from PBMCs, obtained on the day of the yellow fever booster vaccination. Every receptor here comes from a man aged 18 to 30 who received the YFV17D yellow fever vaccine. Both conserved end residues are part of each CDR3.

v_gene: TRBV29-1; j_gene: TRBJ1-1; CDR3aa: CSVGGGQSTEAFF
v_gene: TRBV24-1; j_gene: TRBJ2-1; CDR3aa: CATSEGTVHEQFF
v_gene: TRBV15; j_gene: TRBJ2-3; CDR3aa: CATSSDPSDTQYF
v_gene: TRBV6-6; j_gene: TRBJ2-7; CDR3aa: CASSDRGVSYEQYF
v_gene: TRBV20-1; j_gene: TRBJ1-5; CDR3aa: CSAGQGDQPQHF
v_gene: TRBV28; j_gene: TRBJ2-5; CDR3aa: CASSMAGLGKHQETQYF
v_gene: TRBV5-1; j_gene: TRBJ2-1; CDR3aa: CASSSLAGGTNEQFF
v_gene: TRBV4-1; j_gene: TRBJ1-2; CDR3aa: CASSQDKLSGAKSKDYGYTF
v_gene: TRBV20-1; j_gene: TRBJ1-3; CDR3aa: CSARNAGEGGRNTIYF
v_gene: TRBV6-2/TRBV6-3; j_gene: TRBJ2-2; CDR3aa: CASTGQGTGELFF
v_gene: TRBV20-1; j_gene: TRBJ1-6; CDR3aa: CSASNQAGSPLHF
v_gene: TRBV20-1; j_gene: TRBJ2-5; CDR3aa: CSASPNRETQYF
v_gene: TRBV11-2; j_gene: TRBJ2-2; CDR3aa: CASSPPVGGGRTGELFF
v_gene: TRBV18; j_gene: TRBJ1-1; CDR3aa: CASSPFKGTEAFF
v_gene: TRBV28; j_gene: TRBJ2-5; CDR3aa: CASSLGGRQQETQYF
v_gene: TRBV4-1; j_gene: TRBJ1-5; CDR3aa: CASSQDHRQPQHF
v_gene: TRBV27; j_gene: TRBJ1-1; CDR3aa: CASSSDSWGPRRAFF
v_gene: TRBV6-2/TRBV6-3; j_gene: TRBJ2-3; CDR3aa: CASSRRRSGGLSGTQYF
v_gene: TRBV18; j_gene: TRBJ1-2; CDR3aa: CASSPLAGGENYGYTF
v_gene: TRBV3-1; j_gene: TRBJ1-1; CDR3aa: CASSPLAGRNTEAFF
v_gene: TRBV12-3/TRBV12-4; j_gene: TRBJ2-5; CDR3aa: CASSLRGGETQYF
v_gene: TRBV7-2; j_gene: TRBJ1-6; CDR3aa: CASSLSGGDGPLHF
v_gene: TRBV6-8; j_gene: TRBJ2-5; CDR3aa: CASSYGQKKETQYF
v_gene: TRBV24-1; j_gene: TRBJ2-2; CDR3aa: CATSAGLFTGELFF
v_gene: TRBV7-2; j_gene: TRBJ2-7; CDR3aa: CASSPRGRAAYEQYF
v_gene: TRBV28; j_gene: TRBJ2-2; CDR3aa: CASSLLTTGELFF
v_gene: TRBV10-3; j_gene: TRBJ2-1; CDR3aa: CAISGLGIGSYNEQFF
v_gene: TRBV30; j_gene: TRBJ2-1; CDR3aa: CAWRKRGVYNEQFF